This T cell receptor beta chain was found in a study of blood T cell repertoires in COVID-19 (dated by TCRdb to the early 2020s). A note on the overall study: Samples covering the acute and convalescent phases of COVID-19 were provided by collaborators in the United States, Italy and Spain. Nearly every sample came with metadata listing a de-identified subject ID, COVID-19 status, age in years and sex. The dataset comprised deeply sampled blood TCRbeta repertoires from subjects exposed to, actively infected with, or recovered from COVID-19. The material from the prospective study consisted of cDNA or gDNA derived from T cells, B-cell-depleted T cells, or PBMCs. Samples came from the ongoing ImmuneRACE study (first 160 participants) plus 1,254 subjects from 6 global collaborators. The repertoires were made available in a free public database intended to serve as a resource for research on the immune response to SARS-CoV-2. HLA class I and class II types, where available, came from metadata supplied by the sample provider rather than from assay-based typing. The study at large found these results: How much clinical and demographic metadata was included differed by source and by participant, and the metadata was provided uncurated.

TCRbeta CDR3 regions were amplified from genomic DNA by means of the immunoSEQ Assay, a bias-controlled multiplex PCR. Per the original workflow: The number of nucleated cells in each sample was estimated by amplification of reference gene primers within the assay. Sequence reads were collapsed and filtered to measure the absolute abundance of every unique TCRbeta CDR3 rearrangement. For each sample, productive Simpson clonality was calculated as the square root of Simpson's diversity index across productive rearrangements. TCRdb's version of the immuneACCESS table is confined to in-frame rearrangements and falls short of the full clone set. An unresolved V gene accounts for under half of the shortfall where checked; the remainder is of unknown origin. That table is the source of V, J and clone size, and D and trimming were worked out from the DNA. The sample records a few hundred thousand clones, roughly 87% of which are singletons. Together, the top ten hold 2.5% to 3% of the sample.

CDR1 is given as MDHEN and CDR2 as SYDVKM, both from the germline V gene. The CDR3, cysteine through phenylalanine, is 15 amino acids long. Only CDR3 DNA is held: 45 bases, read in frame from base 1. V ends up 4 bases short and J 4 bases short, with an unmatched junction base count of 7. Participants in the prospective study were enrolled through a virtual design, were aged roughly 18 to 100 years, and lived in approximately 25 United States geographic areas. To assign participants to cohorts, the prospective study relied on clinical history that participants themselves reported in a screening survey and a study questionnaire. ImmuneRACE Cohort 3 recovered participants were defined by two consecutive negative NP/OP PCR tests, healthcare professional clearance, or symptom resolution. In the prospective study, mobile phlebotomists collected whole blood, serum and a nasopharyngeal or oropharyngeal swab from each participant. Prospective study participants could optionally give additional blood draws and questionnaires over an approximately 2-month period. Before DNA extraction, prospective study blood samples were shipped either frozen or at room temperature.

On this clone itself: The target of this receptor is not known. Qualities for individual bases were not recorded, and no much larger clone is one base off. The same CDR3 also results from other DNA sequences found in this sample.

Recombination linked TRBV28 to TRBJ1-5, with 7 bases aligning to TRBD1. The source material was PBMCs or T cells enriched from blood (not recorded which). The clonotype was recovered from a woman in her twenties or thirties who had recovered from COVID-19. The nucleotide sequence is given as TGTGCCAGCAGTTCCCCGGACAGGAGGAATCAGCCCCAGCATTTT. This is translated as CASSSPDRRNQPQHF.